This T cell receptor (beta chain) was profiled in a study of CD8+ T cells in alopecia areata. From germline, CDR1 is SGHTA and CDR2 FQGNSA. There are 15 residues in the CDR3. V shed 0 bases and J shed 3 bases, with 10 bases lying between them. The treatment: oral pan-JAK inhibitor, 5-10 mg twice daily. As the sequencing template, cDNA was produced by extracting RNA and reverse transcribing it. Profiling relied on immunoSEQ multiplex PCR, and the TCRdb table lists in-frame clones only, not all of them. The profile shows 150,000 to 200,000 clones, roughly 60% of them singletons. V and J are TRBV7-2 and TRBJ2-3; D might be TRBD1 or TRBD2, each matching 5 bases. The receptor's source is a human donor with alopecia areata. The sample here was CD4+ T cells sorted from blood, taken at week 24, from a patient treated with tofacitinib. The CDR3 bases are TGTGCCAGCAGCTTAGCGGGGGAAAAAACAGATACGCAGTATTTT. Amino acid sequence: CASSLAGEKTDTQYF.